This T cell receptor beta chain was captured in a study of blood T cell repertoires in COVID-19. Background on the study: Researchers got acute and convalescent COVID-19 samples from the United States, Italy and Spain.

Cohort placement rested on clinical history that participants reported themselves. Among Cohort 3 donors, those recovered had two negative PCRs, clearance, or symptom resolution. The CDR3 totals 17 residues. CDR1 MNHEY and CDR2 SMNVEV come from the germline V gene (reference sequence). Trimming removed 1 base at V and 6 bases at J, with 16 bases between. Libraries were prepared by immunoSEQ multiplex PCR; TCRdb keeps only in-frame clonotypes and omits some of them. Here the sample spans about 120,000 clones, roughly 89% being singletons. V usage is TRBV27 and J usage is TRBJ1-6; no clear D gene. Sequenced material: PBMCs or T cells enriched from blood (not recorded which). This receptor was taken from a woman in her twenties or thirties who had recovered from COVID-19. CDR3 nucleotide sequence: TGTGCCAGCAGTTTATGGGCGGGGTCCCTGGGTAATTCACCCCTCCACTTT. Translation gives CASSLWAGSLGNSPLHF.